This is a list of T cell receptor beta chains from one sample in a study of CD8 T cells in Susac syndrome. TCRdb analysed the immunoSEQ multiplex PCR reads with MiXCR anew, one entry per CDR3 protein. The table has about 190,000 distinct CDR3 sequences, around 95% seen once. The sample comprised CD8+ T cells from PBMCs. Every receptor here comes from a human donor with Susac syndrome. The CDR3 runs from the conserved cysteine through the conserved F or W. Fields, in order: J gene, CDR3 length, D gene, V gene, clone size, CDR3 protein, CDR3 DNA. A D gene is named only where the DNA matches it firmly. Expanded clones are given a class, and other clones once, few, many or no size at all.

j_call: TRBJ2-7; cdr3_length: 15; d_call: TRBD2; v_call: TRBV28; clone_size: .; cdr3_aa: CATKTSLIYSYEQYF; cdr3_nt: TGTGCCACCAAGACTAGCCTAATATACTCCTACGAGCAGTACTTC
j_call: TRBJ2-7; cdr3_length: 14; d_call: .; v_call: TRBV5-1; clone_size: .; cdr3_aa: CASSLKFSFHEQYF; cdr3_nt: TGCGCCAGCAGCTTGAAATTTAGTTTCCACGAGCAGTACTTC
j_call: TRBJ1-1; cdr3_length: 12; d_call: .; v_call: TRBV5-6; clone_size: .; cdr3_aa: CASSFPNTEAFF; cdr3_nt: TGTGCCAGCAGCTTTCCCAACACTGAAGCTTTCTTT
j_call: TRBJ2-3; cdr3_length: 15; d_call: .; v_call: TRBV6-2/TRBV6-3; clone_size: .; cdr3_aa: CASSYSGSPWDTQYF; cdr3_nt: TGTGCCAGCAGTTACTCGGGCTCCCCGTGGGATACGCAGTATTTT
j_call: TRBJ1-2; cdr3_length: 16; d_call: .; v_call: TRBV13; clone_size: .; cdr3_aa: CASSLGESDTHYGYTF; cdr3_nt: TGTGCCAGCAGCTTAGGCGAAAGCGATACCCACTATGGCTACACCTTC
j_call: TRBJ2-4; cdr3_length: 14; d_call: .; v_call: TRBV2; clone_size: .; cdr3_aa: CAVGGQLAKNIQYF; cdr3_nt: TGTGCCGTCGGGGGACAGCTAGCCAAAAACATTCAGTACTTC
j_call: TRBJ2-3; cdr3_length: 16; d_call: TRBD2; v_call: TRBV14; clone_size: .; cdr3_aa: CASSLERTSDADTQYF; cdr3_nt: TGTGCCAGCAGCCTAGAGCGGACTAGCGATGCAGATACGCAGTATTTT
j_call: TRBJ2-5; cdr3_length: 17; d_call: TRBD2; v_call: TRBV5-4; clone_size: once; cdr3_aa: CASSRGLAGRYQETQYF; cdr3_nt: TGTGCCAGCAGCCGGGGACTAGCGGGGAGGTACCAAGAGACCCAGTACTTC
j_call: TRBJ1-4; cdr3_length: 14; d_call: .; v_call: TRBV2; clone_size: .; cdr3_aa: CASSDRATNEKLFF; cdr3_nt: TGTGCCAGCAGTGACAGGGCGACTAATGAAAAACTGTTTTTT
j_call: TRBJ1-1; cdr3_length: 14; d_call: TRBD1; v_call: TRBV12-3/TRBV12-4; clone_size: .; cdr3_aa: CASRTGGRNTEAFF; cdr3_nt: TGTGCCAGCAGGACAGGGGGGAGGAACACTGAAGCTTTCTTT
j_call: TRBJ2-1; cdr3_length: 16; d_call: TRBD2; v_call: TRBV9; clone_size: .; cdr3_aa: CASSVTSGGTYNEQFF; cdr3_nt: TGTGCCAGCAGCGTTACTAGCGGGGGGACATACAATGAGCAGTTCTTC
j_call: TRBJ1-2; cdr3_length: 15; d_call: TRBD1; v_call: TRBV7-2; clone_size: .; cdr3_aa: CASSLAGTGRDGYTF; cdr3_nt: TGTGCCAGCAGCTTAGCCGGGACAGGGAGGGATGGCTACACCTTC
j_call: TRBJ1-1; cdr3_length: 16; d_call: TRBD1; v_call: TRBV12-3/TRBV12-4; clone_size: once; cdr3_aa: CASSLGWDSWGTEAFF; cdr3_nt: TGTGCCAGCAGTTTAGGGTGGGACAGTTGGGGCACTGAAGCTTTCTTT
j_call: TRBJ1-4; cdr3_length: 12; d_call: .; v_call: TRBV12-3/TRBV12-4; clone_size: few; cdr3_aa: CASRATNEKLFF; cdr3_nt: TGTGCCAGCCGGGCAACTAATGAAAAACTGTTTTTT
j_call: TRBJ2-7; cdr3_length: 15; d_call: TRBD2; v_call: TRBV6-5; clone_size: .; cdr3_aa: CASSPRTSRNYEQYF; cdr3_nt: TGTGCCAGCAGTCCTCGGACTAGCAGAAACTACGAGCAGTACTTC
j_call: TRBJ2-7; cdr3_length: 16; d_call: TRBD1; v_call: TRBV5-6; clone_size: once; cdr3_aa: CASSLGTGQGFYEQYF; cdr3_nt: TGTGCCAGCAGCTTGGGTACTGGACAGGGATTTTACGAGCAGTACTTC
j_call: TRBJ2-1; cdr3_length: 12; d_call: .; v_call: TRBV29-1; clone_size: .; cdr3_aa: CSGGDVINEQFF; cdr3_nt: TGCAGCGGGGGGGACGTTATCAATGAGCAGTTCTTC
j_call: TRBJ1-1; cdr3_length: 13; d_call: .; v_call: TRBV7-3; clone_size: .; cdr3_aa: CASSTDSYTEAFF; cdr3_nt: TGTGCCAGCAGCACCGACAGTTACACTGAAGCTTTCTTT
j_call: TRBJ1-2; cdr3_length: 12; d_call: .; v_call: TRBV7-9; clone_size: .; cdr3_aa: CASSLSGDGYTF; cdr3_nt: TGTGCCAGCAGCTTATCTGGGGATGGCTACACCTTC
j_call: TRBJ2-3; cdr3_length: 15; d_call: TRBD2; v_call: TRBV10-3; clone_size: once; cdr3_aa: CAISRGDSAADTQYF; cdr3_nt: TGTGCCATCAGCCGGGGGGACTCGGCGGCAGATACGCAGTATTTT
j_call: TRBJ1-5; cdr3_length: 14; d_call: .; v_call: TRBV4-1; clone_size: .; cdr3_aa: CASSQEGQIQPQHF; cdr3_nt: TGCGCCAGCAGCCAAGAGGGACAAATCCAGCCCCAGCATTTT
j_call: TRBJ2-1; cdr3_length: 15; d_call: TRBD2; v_call: TRBV20-1; clone_size: once; cdr3_aa: CSARELAGGYNEQFF; cdr3_nt: TGCAGTGCTAGAGAGCTAGCGGGGGGGTACAATGAGCAGTTCTTC
j_call: TRBJ2-7; cdr3_length: 12; d_call: .; v_call: TRBV25-1; clone_size: once; cdr3_aa: CASSDPSYEQYF; cdr3_nt: TGTGCCAGCAGTGATCCTTCTTACGAGCAGTACTTC
j_call: TRBJ1-2; cdr3_length: 12; d_call: .; v_call: TRBV6-2/TRBV6-3; clone_size: .; cdr3_aa: CASSPNRIGYTF; cdr3_nt: TGTGCCAGCAGCCCGAACCGCATTGGCTACACCTTC
j_call: TRBJ2-1; cdr3_length: 14; d_call: .; v_call: TRBV6-6; clone_size: .; cdr3_aa: CASRVSSSYNEQFF; cdr3_nt: TGTGCCAGCAGAGTCTCGAGCTCCTACAATGAGCAGTTCTTC
j_call: TRBJ1-2; cdr3_length: 12; d_call: TRBD1; v_call: TRBV29-1; clone_size: .; cdr3_aa: CSVDRQGGGYTF; cdr3_nt: TGCAGCGTTGATCGGCAGGGGGGTGGCTACACCTTC
j_call: TRBJ1-5; cdr3_length: 14; d_call: .; v_call: TRBV29-1; clone_size: .; cdr3_aa: CSVEEYGAGQPQHF; cdr3_nt: TGCAGCGTTGAAGAGTACGGGGCAGGGCAGCCCCAGCATTTT
j_call: TRBJ2-3; cdr3_length: 14; d_call: .; v_call: TRBV9; clone_size: once; cdr3_aa: CASSPPSARDTQYF; cdr3_nt: TGTGCCAGCAGCCCCCCCTCGGCACGCGATACGCAGTATTTT
j_call: TRBJ1-1; cdr3_length: 13; d_call: TRBD1; v_call: TRBV29-1; clone_size: .; cdr3_aa: CSAPGQGLREAFF; cdr3_nt: TGCAGCGCACCGGGACAGGGACTTAGGGAAGCTTTCTTT
j_call: TRBJ2-5; cdr3_length: 16; d_call: TRBD1; v_call: TRBV27; clone_size: .; cdr3_aa: CASSEGQGDQGETQYF; cdr3_nt: TGTGCCAGCAGTGAGGGACAGGGGGATCAAGGGGAGACCCAGTACTTC
j_call: TRBJ2-4; cdr3_length: 15; d_call: .; v_call: TRBV5-4; clone_size: .; cdr3_aa: CASSHKDWNKNIQYF; cdr3_nt: TGTGCCAGCAGCCATAAGGACTGGAACAAAAACATTCAGTACTTC
j_call: TRBJ1-5; cdr3_length: 13; d_call: .; v_call: TRBV7-9; clone_size: once; cdr3_aa: CASSSSTNQPQHF; cdr3_nt: TGTGCCAGCAGCTCGTCGACCAATCAGCCCCAGCATTTT
j_call: TRBJ1-6; cdr3_length: 12; d_call: .; v_call: TRBV12-3/TRBV12-4; clone_size: .; cdr3_aa: CASSDSGSPLHF; cdr3_nt: TGTGCCAGCAGTGACTCAGGTTCACCCCTCCACTTT
j_call: TRBJ2-7; cdr3_length: 15; d_call: .; v_call: TRBV6-2/TRBV6-3; clone_size: few; cdr3_aa: CASNPLRFSSYEQYF; cdr3_nt: TGTGCCAGCAATCCCCTCCGGTTTAGCTCCTACGAGCAGTACTTC
j_call: TRBJ1-5; cdr3_length: 10; d_call: .; v_call: TRBV5-1; clone_size: .; cdr3_aa: CASCVGPQHF; cdr3_nt: TGCGCCAGCTGCGTGGGACCCCAGCATTTT
j_call: TRBJ1-1; cdr3_length: 14; d_call: .; v_call: TRBV6-1; clone_size: .; cdr3_aa: CASTRGGLDTEAFF; cdr3_nt: TGTGCCAGCACACGAGGAGGGTTGGACACTGAAGCTTTCTTT
j_call: TRBJ1-1; cdr3_length: 18; d_call: TRBD1; v_call: TRBV7-6; clone_size: .; cdr3_aa: CASSLGPGGPGVNTEAFF; cdr3_nt: TGTGCCAGCAGCTTAGGTCCAGGGGGACCGGGGGTGAACACTGAAGCTTTCTTT
j_call: TRBJ2-1; cdr3_length: 13; d_call: .; v_call: TRBV11-2; clone_size: .; cdr3_aa: CASSLQPGYEQFF; cdr3_nt: TGTGCCAGCAGCTTACAACCGGGGTACGAGCAGTTCTTC
j_call: TRBJ2-2; cdr3_length: 15; d_call: TRBD2; v_call: TRBV30; clone_size: .; cdr3_aa: CAWSSGGARTGELFF; cdr3_nt: TGTGCCTGGAGTAGCGGGGGGGCCCGGACCGGGGAGCTGTTTTTT
j_call: TRBJ2-7; cdr3_length: 14; d_call: .; v_call: TRBV7-9; clone_size: .; cdr3_aa: CASSLRAQDSKQYF; cdr3_nt: TGTGCCAGCAGCTTAAGGGCCCAGGATAGTAAGCAGTACTTC
j_call: TRBJ1-1; cdr3_length: 14; d_call: .; v_call: TRBV24-1; clone_size: .; cdr3_aa: CATSPRTMNTEAFF; cdr3_nt: TGTGCCACCTCCCCGCGCACTATGAACACTGAAGCTTTCTTT
j_call: TRBJ2-5; cdr3_length: 17; d_call: TRBD2; v_call: TRBV5-4; clone_size: once; cdr3_aa: CASSFRGLAPYQETQYF; cdr3_nt: TGTGCCAGCAGCTTCAGGGGACTAGCACCGTACCAAGAGACCCAGTACTTC
j_call: TRBJ2-7; cdr3_length: 13; d_call: .; v_call: TRBV5-4; clone_size: .; cdr3_aa: CASSLDRVYEQYF; cdr3_nt: TGTGCCAGCAGCTTGGACAGGGTCTACGAGCAGTACTTC
j_call: TRBJ2-5; cdr3_length: 15; d_call: .; v_call: TRBV14; clone_size: .; cdr3_aa: CASSQERTGQETQYF; cdr3_nt: TGTGCCAGCAGCCAAGAAAGGACCGGCCAAGAGACCCAGTACTTC
j_call: TRBJ1-1; cdr3_length: 16; d_call: TRBD1; v_call: TRBV7-8; clone_size: .; cdr3_aa: CASSTGTGDMNTEAFF; cdr3_nt: TGTGCCAGCTCTACCGGGACAGGGGACATGAACACTGAAGCTTTCTTT
j_call: TRBJ2-5; cdr3_length: 15; d_call: TRBD1; v_call: TRBV2; clone_size: .; cdr3_aa: CASSQDRGNQETQYF; cdr3_nt: TGTGCCAGCAGTCAGGACAGGGGAAACCAAGAGACCCAGTACTTC
j_call: TRBJ2-2; cdr3_length: 12; d_call: .; v_call: TRBV24-1; clone_size: .; cdr3_aa: CATLSGSGELFF; cdr3_nt: TGTGCCACCCTCTCTGGGTCTGGGGAGCTGTTTTTT
j_call: TRBJ1-5; cdr3_length: 15; d_call: .; v_call: TRBV28; clone_size: .; cdr3_aa: CASSPQTGVNQPQHF; cdr3_nt: TGTGCCAGCAGCCCCCAGACAGGAGTCAATCAGCCCCAGCATTTT
j_call: TRBJ2-7; cdr3_length: 13; d_call: .; v_call: TRBV6-5; clone_size: few; cdr3_aa: CASRPHQGYEQYF; cdr3_nt: TGTGCCAGCAGACCCCATCAAGGATACGAGCAGTACTTC
j_call: TRBJ2-1; cdr3_length: 13; d_call: .; v_call: TRBV5-6; clone_size: .; cdr3_aa: CASRRALSDEQFF; cdr3_nt: TGTGCCAGCCGGCGAGCGTTAAGCGATGAGCAGTTCTTC
j_call: TRBJ1-2; cdr3_length: 13; d_call: TRBD1; v_call: TRBV6-1; clone_size: .; cdr3_aa: CASSEPDRAGYTF; cdr3_nt: TGTGCCAGCAGTGAACCAGACAGGGCTGGCTACACCTTC
j_call: TRBJ1-5; cdr3_length: 12; d_call: .; v_call: TRBV15; clone_size: .; cdr3_aa: CATGDWNQPQHF; cdr3_nt: TGTGCCACGGGTGATTGGAATCAGCCCCAGCATTTT
j_call: TRBJ2-5; cdr3_length: 15; d_call: TRBD2; v_call: TRBV7-9; clone_size: .; cdr3_aa: CASSLSGAHQETQYF; cdr3_nt: TGTGCCAGCAGCTTGAGCGGGGCCCACCAAGAGACCCAGTACTTC